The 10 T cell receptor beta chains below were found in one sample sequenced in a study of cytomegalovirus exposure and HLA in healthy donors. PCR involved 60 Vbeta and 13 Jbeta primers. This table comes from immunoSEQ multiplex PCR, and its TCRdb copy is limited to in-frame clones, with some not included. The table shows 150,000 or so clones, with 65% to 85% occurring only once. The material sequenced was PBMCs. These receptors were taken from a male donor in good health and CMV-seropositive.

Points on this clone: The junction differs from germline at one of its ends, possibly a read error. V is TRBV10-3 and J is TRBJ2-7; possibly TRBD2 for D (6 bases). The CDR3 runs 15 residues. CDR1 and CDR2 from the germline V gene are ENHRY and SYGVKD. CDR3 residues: CASSSRDSSLYEQYF. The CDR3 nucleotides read TGTGCCAGCAGTTCGCGGGACTCGTCCTTGTACGAGCAGTACTTC.

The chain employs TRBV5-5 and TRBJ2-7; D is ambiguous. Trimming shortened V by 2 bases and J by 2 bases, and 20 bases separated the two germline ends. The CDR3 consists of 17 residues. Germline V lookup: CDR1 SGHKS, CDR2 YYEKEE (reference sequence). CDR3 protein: CASSLDPMPVFPYEQYF. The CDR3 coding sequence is TGTGCCAGCAGCTTAGATCCCATGCCAGTCTTTCCCTACGAGCAGTACTTC.

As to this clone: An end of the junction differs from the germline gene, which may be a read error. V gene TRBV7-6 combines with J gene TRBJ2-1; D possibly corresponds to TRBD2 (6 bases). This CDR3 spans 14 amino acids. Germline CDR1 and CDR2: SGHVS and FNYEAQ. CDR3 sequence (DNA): TGTGCCGGCAGCACCGGGCCAAGGGAGGATGAGCAGTTCTTC. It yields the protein CAGSTGPREDEQFF.

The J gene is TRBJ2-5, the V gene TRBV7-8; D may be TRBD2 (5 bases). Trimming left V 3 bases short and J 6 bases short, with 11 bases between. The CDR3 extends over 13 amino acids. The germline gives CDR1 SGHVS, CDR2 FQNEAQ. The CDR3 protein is CASSFGVMQTQYF. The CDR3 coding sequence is TGTGCCAGCAGCTTCGGGGTTATGCAGACCCAGTACTTC.

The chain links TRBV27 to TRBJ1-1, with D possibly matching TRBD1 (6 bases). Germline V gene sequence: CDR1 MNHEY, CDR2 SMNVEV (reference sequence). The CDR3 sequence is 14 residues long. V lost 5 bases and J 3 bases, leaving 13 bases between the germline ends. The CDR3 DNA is TGTGCCAGCAGTGGACAGTCACATTACACTGAAGCTTTCTTT. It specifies CASSGQSHYTEAFF.

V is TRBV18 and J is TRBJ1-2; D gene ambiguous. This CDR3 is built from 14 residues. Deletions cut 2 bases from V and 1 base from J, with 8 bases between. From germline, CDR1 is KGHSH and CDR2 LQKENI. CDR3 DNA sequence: TGTGCCAGCTCACCATGGGCAGATAACTATGGCTACACCTTC. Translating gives CASSPWADNYGYTF.

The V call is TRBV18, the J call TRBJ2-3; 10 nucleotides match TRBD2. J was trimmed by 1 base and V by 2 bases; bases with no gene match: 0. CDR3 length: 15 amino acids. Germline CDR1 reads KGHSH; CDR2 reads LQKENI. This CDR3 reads CASSPGTSGTDTQYF. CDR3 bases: TGTGCCAGCTCACCAGGGACTAGCGGCACAGATACGCAGTATTTT.

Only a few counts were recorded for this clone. The CDR3 DNA reads TGTGCCAGCAGCCTAGGGACAGGTCCGACCTACGAGCAGTACTTC. Translating gives CASSLGTGPTYEQYF. This chain links TRBV5-8 with TRBJ2-7, with 8 positions matching TRBD1. CDR3 length equals 15 residues. Germline assignment: CDR1 SGHTS and CDR2 YDEGEE. J gave up 2 bases and V 4 bases, and 8 bases lay outside the gene matches.

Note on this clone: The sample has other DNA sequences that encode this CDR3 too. This CDR3 is CASSLTDTGELFF. Written as DNA, the CDR3 is TGTGCCAGCAGCTTAACGGACACCGGGGAGCTGTTTTTT. V and J are TRBV11-2 and TRBJ2-2; no clear D gene. Trimming pared 2 bases from V and 3 bases from J, leaving 4 bases between. The germline CDR1 and CDR2 sequences are SGHAT and FQNNGV. CDR3 size: 13 residues.

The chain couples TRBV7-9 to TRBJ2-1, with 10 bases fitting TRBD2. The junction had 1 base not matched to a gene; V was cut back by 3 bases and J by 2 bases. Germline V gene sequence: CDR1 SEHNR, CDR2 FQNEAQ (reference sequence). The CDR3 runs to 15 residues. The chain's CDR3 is CASSFLAGAYNEQFF. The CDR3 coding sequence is TGTGCCAGCAGCTTCCTAGCGGGAGCCTACAATGAGCAGTTCTTC. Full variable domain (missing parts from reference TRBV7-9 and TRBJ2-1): DTGVSQNPRHKITKRGQNVTFRCDPISEHNRLYWYRQTLGQGPEFLTYFQNEAQLEKSRLLSDRFSAERPKGSFSTLEIQRTEQGDSAMYLCASSFLAGAYNEQFFGPGTRLTVL.